What follows are 7 T cell receptor beta chains derived from one specimen sequenced in a study of cytomegalovirus exposure and HLA in healthy donors. Amplification used 60 Vbeta primers and 13 Jbeta primers. TCRdb keeps only in-frame clones here, not all; method: immunoSEQ multiplex PCR. The data hold around 190,000 clones, with roughly 80% observed a single time. Material for sequencing was PBMCs. These receptors originate from a female donor in good health and CMV-seronegative.

The chain joins TRBV7-9 to TRBJ2-1, with D possibly matching TRBD1 (5 bases). Between the trimmed V and J ends, which lost 1 base and 6 bases, there was a span of 22 bases. Per the germline V gene, CDR1 is SEHNR and CDR2 is FQNEAQ (reference sequence). The CDR3 has 18 amino acids. CDR3 protein: CASSLGGFGRVRGNEQFF. DNA of the CDR3: TGTGCCAGCAGCTTAGGGGGTTTTGGCAGGGTTCGTGGCAATGAGCAGTTCTTC. Full variable domain (missing parts from reference TRBV7-9 and TRBJ2-1): DTGVSQNPRHKITKRGQNVTFRCDPISEHNRLYWYRQTLGQGPEFLTYFQNEAQLEKSRLLSDRFSAERPKGSFSTLEIQRTEQGDSAMYLCASSLGGFGRVRGNEQFFGPGTRLTVL.

This rearrangement joins TRBV18 to TRBJ1-1; D may be TRBD1 (5 bases). Trimming cost V 1 base and J 4 bases, with 10 bases left between them. CDR3 length equals 14 residues. Germline CDR1 KGHSH, CDR2 LQKENI. The DNA for the CDR3 is TGTGCCAGCTCACCACAAGGGGCAGGCACTGAAGCTTTCTTT. It specifies CASSPQGAGTEAFF. The variable domain in full, completed from reference TRBV18 and TRBJ1-1, reads NAGVMQNPRHLVRRRGQEARLRCSPMKGHSHVYWYRQLPEEGLKFMVYLQKENIIDESGMPKERFSAEFPKEGPSILRIQQVVRGDSAAYFCASSPQGAGTEAFFGQGTRLTVV.

This clone was seen a few times. This chain connects TRBV5-1 to TRBJ2-2, with TRBD2 matching 8 bases. The V gene's germline CDR1 is SGHRS and CDR2 YFSETQ. Trimming cost V 5 bases and J 2 bases; bases outside gene matches: 5. The length of the CDR3 is 15 residues. CDR3 sequence (DNA): TGCGCCAGCAGTCTAACTAGCGGTAACACCGGGGAGCTGTTTTTT. This sequence encodes CASSLTSGNTGELFF.

The V call is TRBV7-6, the J call TRBJ2-7; 9 nucleotides match TRBD2. V trimming: 4 bases; J trimming: 2 bases; junction bases outside the gene matches: 3. Looked up from germline, CDR1 is SGHVS and CDR2 is FNYEAQ. CDR3 length: 14 residues. CDR3 protein: CASSSASGTYEQYF. The CDR3 bases are TGTGCCAGCAGCTCGGCTAGCGGGACCTACGAGCAGTACTTC.

V and J are TRBV19 and TRBJ1-5; D not resolved. The V gene's germline CDR1 is LNHDA and CDR2 SQIVND (reference sequence). This CDR3 is 13 amino acids long. Trimming removed 0 bases from V and 7 bases from J, with 7 bases in between. The CDR3 sequence: CASSIDPAQPQHF. As DNA, the CDR3 is TGTGCCAGTAGTATAGATCCAGCGCAGCCCCAGCATTTT.

The CDR3, as DNA: TGTGCCAGCATCCAAGGACAGGGGGCTCATCAGCCCCAGCATTTT. Protein: CASIQGQGAHQPQHF. This rearrangement joins TRBV28 to TRBJ1-5, with TRBD1 matching 11 bases. The CDR3 spans 15 residues. J lost 5 bases, V lost 7 bases, and 7 bases had no gene match. CDR1 MDHEN and CDR2 SYDVKM come from the germline V gene.

This clone occurred a few times. The V gene is TRBV9, the J gene TRBJ2-3; 7 bases are shared with TRBD1. Losses at the gene ends were 2 bases for V and 6 bases for J; bases not matched to a gene: 6. The V gene's germline CDR1 is SGDLS and CDR2 YYNGEE. This CDR3 is 14 amino acids long. CDR3 amino acids: CASSVTDRVDTQYF. In nucleotides, the CDR3 is TGTGCCAGCAGCGTTACCGACAGGGTGGATACGCAGTATTTT.